Below are 18 T cell receptor beta chains sequenced from a single sample in a study of CD4 T cells in relation to SARS-CoV-2 and coronaviruses (dated by TCRdb to the early 2020s). Their specific antigens are unknown. CD4+ T cells from unexposed donors were collected before the COVID-19 pandemic (2011-2018). After 10 to 11 days of culture, CD4+ T cells were isolated with the EasySep CD4+ T cell isolation kit. The receptor library was made with the immunoSEQ multiplex PCR assay. This is the immuneACCESS table as TCRdb keeps it, with only in-frame sequences that have V and J called. A part of the clones is gone; compared with another copy, unresolved V genes explain less than half, and the rest is unexplained. The sample records 25,000 to 30,000 clones, 70% to 80% of which are singletons. The ten largest clones take up about 18% of the sample. Specimen: CD4+ T cells from PBMCs, cultured in vitro. The receptors were sampled from a human donor in good health.

The rearrangement uses TRBV4-3 and TRBJ2-5; no clear D. The V end lost 4 bases, the J end lost 7 bases, and 19 bases lay between the germline ends. The CDR3 covers 15 residues. The germline V gene has CDR1 LGHNA and CDR2 YSLEER. CDR3 nucleotide sequence: TGCGCCAGCAGCCTCGAAACGACACTCGAAGGGACCCAGTACTTC. Residues: CASSLETTLEGTQYF.

Only a few counts were recorded for this clone. The chain uses TRBV7-6 and TRBJ1-2; D gene uncertain. The V gene's germline CDR1 is SGHVS and CDR2 FNYEAQ. V was trimmed by 2 bases and J by 7 bases, leaving 17 bases between them. This CDR3 comprises 15 residues. CDR3 region: CASSLSRAAGSGYTF. CDR3 sequence (DNA): TGTGCCAGCAGCTTAAGTAGGGCCGCGGGTAGTGGCTACACCTTC.

This chain links TRBV19 with TRBJ1-3; D remains unclear. CDR3 length: 13 residues. The germline V gene encodes CDR1 LNHDA and CDR2 SQIVND (reference sequence). V dropped 5 bases and J dropped 0 bases, with 5 bases sitting between them. The CDR3 DNA follows: TGTGCCAGTAGTGAAATCTCTGGAAACACCATATATTTT. It translates to CASSEISGNTIYF.

This sequence joins TRBV6-1 and TRBJ2-3; no definite D call. With 3 bases removed from V and 2 bases from J, the gap between germline ends came to 9 bases. This CDR3 comprises 14 residues. In germline, CDR1 is MNHNS, CDR2 SASEGT. The CDR3 region is CASSDGGPTDTQYF. The CDR3 DNA sequence: TGTGCCAGCAGTGACGGCGGACCCACAGATACGCAGTATTTT.

The chain couples TRBV6-5 to TRBJ1-2; D ambiguous. The germline gives CDR1 MNHEY, CDR2 SVGAGI. This CDR3 has 15 residues. V was clipped by 2 bases and J by 4 bases, with 14 bases between them. The CDR3 reads CASSYPGQSGYGYTF. In DNA form, the CDR3 reads TGTGCCAGCAGTTACCCCGGCCAATCCGGCTATGGCTACACCTTC.

The V and J genes are TRBV25-1 and TRBJ2-3; 9 bases line up with TRBD1. V dropped 8 bases and J dropped 4; count of bases not matched to a gene: 7. This CDR3 is built from 14 residues. CDR1 and CDR2 from the germline V gene are MGHDK and SYGVNS. The CDR3 nucleotides are TGTGCCAGCGGCCGGGACAGGGTAGCAGATACGCAGTATTTT. Its translation: CASGRDRVADTQYF.

The V gene is TRBV21-1, the J gene TRBJ1-5; TRBD1 was called by the table and not checked on the DNA. TRBV21-1 is a pseudogene locus. This CDR3 region has 17 residues. The CDR3 reads CASSKVSQGATYQPQHF. In nucleotides, the CDR3 is TGTGCCAGCAGCAAAGTTAGTCAGGGGGCGACTTATCAGCCCCAGCATTTT.

In this sample, this clone turned up a few times. The rearrangement joins TRBV7-2 to TRBJ2-1; weak D call: TRBD1 (6 bases). Per the germline V gene, CDR1 is SGHTA and CDR2 is FQGNSA. The CDR3 runs 15 residues. V shed 1 base and J shed 11 bases, with 18 bases lying between them. This CDR3 is CASSLGQGPREKQFF. The DNA for the CDR3 is TGTGCCAGCAGCTTAGGGCAGGGGCCGAGGGAGAAGCAGTTCTTC.

The chain is built from TRBV18 and TRBJ1-5; D gene uncertain. Germline V lookup: CDR1 KGHSH, CDR2 LQKENI. Trimming took off 2 bases at V and 5 bases at J, with 7 bases between the two ends. The CDR3 runs 13 residues. Written as DNA, the CDR3 is TGTGCCAGCTCACCAGGGATCTATCAGCCCCAGCATTTT. This translates into CASSPGIYQPQHF.

The chain is built from TRBV3-1 (or the pseudogene TRBV3-2) and TRBJ2-3, with D tentatively TRBD2 (6 bases). The CDR3 sequence is 15 residues long. Trimming pared 4 bases from V and 2 bases from J, leaving 13 bases between. CDR1 is LGHDT and CDR2 is YNNKEL in the germline V gene (reference sequence). The CDR3 protein is CASSPAGPLTDTQYF. CDR3 in DNA: TGTGCCAGCAGCCCGGCGGGACCACTCACAGATACGCAGTATTTT.

V gene TRBV18 combines with J gene TRBJ2-1; D remains ambiguous. There are 15 residues in the CDR3. Deletions cut 5 bases from V and 5 bases from J, with 16 bases between. The germline V gene encodes CDR1 KGHSH and CDR2 LQKENI. CDR3 residues: CASSVLSLPNNEQFF. In nucleotides, the CDR3 is TGTGCCAGCTCAGTCTTATCGTTGCCTAACAATGAGCAGTTCTTC.

CDR3 in amino acids: CASSYGRPSPYEQYF. DNA for the CDR3: TGTGCCAGCAGTTACGGTCGGCCGTCGCCCTACGAGCAGTACTTC. The chain couples TRBV6-5 to TRBJ2-7; D gene uncertain. The CDR3 totals 15 residues. CDR1 is MNHEY, CDR2 SVGAGI, per germline. Trimming took 2 bases from V and 2 from J, leaving 13 bases between them.

The V and J genes are TRBV24-1 and TRBJ2-1, with 7 bases fitting TRBD2. The CDR3 has 16 residues. J was trimmed by 2 bases and V by 2 bases; bases with no gene match: 5. Germline V gives CDR1 KGHDR, CDR2 SFDVKD. The CDR3 DNA is TGTGCCACCAGTGATTCGGCGGGAGTCCCCTACAATGAGCAGTTCTTC. Its translation is CATSDSAGVPYNEQFF.

The table lists this clone with a count of one. The chain is built from TRBV6-2 or TRBV6-3 and TRBJ2-3, with TRBD2 matching over 8 bases. V shed 4 bases, J shed 4 bases, and the junction held 7 bases outside the gene matches. Germline-derived CDR1 and CDR2 are MNHEY and SVGEGT. The CDR3 has 15 amino acids. The CDR3 region is CASSSAGVLADTQYF. DNA for the CDR3: TGTGCCAGCAGTTCAGCGGGAGTGCTCGCAGATACGCAGTATTTT.

J is TRBJ1-5 and V is TRBV19; perhaps TRBD1 as D (5 bases). Trimming cost V 3 bases and J 0 bases, with 12 bases left between them. The CDR3 length is 16 residues. Germline V gene data show CDR1 as LNHDA and CDR2 as SQIVND (reference sequence). The CDR3 protein is CASSIMWGISNQPQHF. The DNA of the CDR3 is TGTGCCAGTAGTATCATGTGGGGGATTAGCAATCAGCCCCAGCATTTT.

The V and J genes are TRBV7-2 and TRBJ2-5, with 8 bases aligning to TRBD1. V was pared by 8 bases and J by 5 bases, with 10 bases of the junction left unmatched. The germline gives CDR1 SGHTA, CDR2 FQGNSA. The CDR3 length is 14 residues. CDR3 loop: CASAVGQGAETQYF. The CDR3 DNA follows: TGTGCCAGCGCCGTAGGCCAGGGGGCGGAGACCCAGTACTTC.

The J gene is TRBJ2-7, the V gene TRBV7-9; 12 positions match TRBD1. CDR3 size: 15 residues. With V trimmed by 2 bases and J by 4 bases, 3 bases remained unmatched. CDR1 and CDR2 from the germline V gene are SEHNR and FQNEAQ (reference sequence). The DNA for the CDR3 is TGTGCCAGCAGCTTACCGGGACAGGGGGCGTACGAGCAGTACTTC. Its translation is CASSLPGQGAYEQYF.

The V gene is TRBV5-4, the J gene TRBJ1-2; 9 nucleotides agree with TRBD1. The CDR3 spans 16 residues. From germline, CDR1 is SGHNT and CDR2 YYREEE (reference sequence). The J segment lost 4 bases and the V segment lost 4 bases, leaving 11 bases of the junction unmatched. Here the CDR3 reads CASSPSHRGRGYGYTF. The CDR3 region has the DNA TGTGCCAGCAGCCCATCCCACAGGGGGCGAGGCTATGGCTACACCTTC.